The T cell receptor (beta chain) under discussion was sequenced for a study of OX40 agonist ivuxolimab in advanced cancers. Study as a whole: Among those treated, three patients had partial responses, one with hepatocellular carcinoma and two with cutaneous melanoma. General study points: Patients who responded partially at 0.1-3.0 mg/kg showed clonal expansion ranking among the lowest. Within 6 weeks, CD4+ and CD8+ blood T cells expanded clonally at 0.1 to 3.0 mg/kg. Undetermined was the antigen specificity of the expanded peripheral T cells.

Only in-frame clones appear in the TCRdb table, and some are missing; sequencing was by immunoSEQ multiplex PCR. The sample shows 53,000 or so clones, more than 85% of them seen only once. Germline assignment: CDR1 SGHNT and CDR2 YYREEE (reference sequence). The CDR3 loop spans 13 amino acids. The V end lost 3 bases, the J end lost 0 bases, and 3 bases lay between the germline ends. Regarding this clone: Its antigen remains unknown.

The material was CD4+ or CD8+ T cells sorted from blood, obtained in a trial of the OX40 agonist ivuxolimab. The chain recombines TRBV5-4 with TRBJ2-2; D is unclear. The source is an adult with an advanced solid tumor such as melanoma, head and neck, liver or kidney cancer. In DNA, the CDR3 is TGTGCCAGCAGCTCCGCGAACACCGGGGAGCTGTTTTTT. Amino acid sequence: CASSSANTGELFF.